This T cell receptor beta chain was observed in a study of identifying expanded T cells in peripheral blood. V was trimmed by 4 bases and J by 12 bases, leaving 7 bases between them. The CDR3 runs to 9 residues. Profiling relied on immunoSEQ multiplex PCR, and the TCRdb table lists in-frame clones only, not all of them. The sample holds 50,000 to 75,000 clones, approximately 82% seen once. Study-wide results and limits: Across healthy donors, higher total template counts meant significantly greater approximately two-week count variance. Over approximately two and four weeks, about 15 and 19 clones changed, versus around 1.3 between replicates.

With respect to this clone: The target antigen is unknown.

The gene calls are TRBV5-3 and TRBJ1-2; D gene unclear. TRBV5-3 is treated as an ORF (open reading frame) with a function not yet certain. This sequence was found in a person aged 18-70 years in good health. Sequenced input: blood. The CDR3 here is CARSAPDTF. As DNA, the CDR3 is TGTGCCAGAAGCGCCCCCGACACCTTC.